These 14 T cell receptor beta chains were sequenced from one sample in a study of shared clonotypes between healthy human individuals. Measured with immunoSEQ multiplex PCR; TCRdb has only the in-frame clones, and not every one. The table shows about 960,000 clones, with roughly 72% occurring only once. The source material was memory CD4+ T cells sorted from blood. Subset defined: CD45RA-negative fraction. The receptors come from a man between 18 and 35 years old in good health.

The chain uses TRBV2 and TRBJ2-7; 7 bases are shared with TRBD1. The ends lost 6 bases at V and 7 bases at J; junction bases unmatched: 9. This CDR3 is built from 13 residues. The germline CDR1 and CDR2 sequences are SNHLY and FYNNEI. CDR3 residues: CASSGQALREQYF. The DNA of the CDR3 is TGTGCCAGCAGCGGACAGGCTTTGAGGGAGCAGTACTTC.

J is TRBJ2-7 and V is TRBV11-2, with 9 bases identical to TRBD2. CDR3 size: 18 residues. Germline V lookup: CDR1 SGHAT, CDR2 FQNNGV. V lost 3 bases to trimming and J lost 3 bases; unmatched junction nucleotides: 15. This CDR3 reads CASSFRVDIAGENYEQYF. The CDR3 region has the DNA TGTGCCAGCAGCTTTAGAGTGGATATAGCGGGGGAGAACTACGAGCAGTACTTC.

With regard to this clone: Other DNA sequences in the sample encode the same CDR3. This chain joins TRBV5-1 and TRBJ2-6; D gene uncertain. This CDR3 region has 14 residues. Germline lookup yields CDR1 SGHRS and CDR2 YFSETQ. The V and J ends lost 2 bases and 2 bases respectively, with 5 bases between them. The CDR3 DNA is TGCGCCAGCAGCTTATCGGCTGGGGCCAACGTCCTGACTTTC. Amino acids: CASSLSAGANVLTF. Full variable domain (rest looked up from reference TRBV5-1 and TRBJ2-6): KAGVTQTPRYLIKTRGQQVTLSCSPISGHRSVSWYQQTPGQGLQFLFEYFSETQRNKGNFPGRFSGRQFSNSRSEMNVSTLELGDSALYLCASSLSAGANVLTFGAGSRLTVL.

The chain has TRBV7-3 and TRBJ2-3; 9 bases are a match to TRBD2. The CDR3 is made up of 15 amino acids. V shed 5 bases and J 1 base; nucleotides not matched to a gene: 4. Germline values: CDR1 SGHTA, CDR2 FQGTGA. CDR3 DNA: TGTGCCAGCAGCCCGAAGCGGGGGGGCACAGATACGCAGTATTTT. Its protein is CASSPKRGGTDTQYF.

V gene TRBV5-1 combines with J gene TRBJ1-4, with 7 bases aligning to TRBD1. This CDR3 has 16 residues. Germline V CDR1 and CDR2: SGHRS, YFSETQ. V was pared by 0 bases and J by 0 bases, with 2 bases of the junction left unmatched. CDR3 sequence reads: CASSLGQGTTNEKLFF. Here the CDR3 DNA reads TGCGCCAGCAGCTTGGGACAGGGAACAACTAATGAAAAACTGTTTTTT.

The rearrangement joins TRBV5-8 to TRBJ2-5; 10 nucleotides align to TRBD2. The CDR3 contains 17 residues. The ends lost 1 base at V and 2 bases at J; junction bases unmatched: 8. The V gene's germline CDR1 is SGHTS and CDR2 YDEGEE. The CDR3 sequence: CASSLYGAGGLQETQYF. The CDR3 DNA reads TGTGCCAGCAGCTTGTATGGAGCGGGGGGGCTTCAAGAGACCCAGTACTTC.

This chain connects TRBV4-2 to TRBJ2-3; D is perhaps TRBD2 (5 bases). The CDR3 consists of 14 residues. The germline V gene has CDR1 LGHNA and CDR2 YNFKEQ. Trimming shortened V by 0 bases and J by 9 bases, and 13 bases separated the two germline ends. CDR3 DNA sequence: TGTGCCAGCAGCCAAGAGGGAGCTGAACCCACGCAGTATTTT. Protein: CASSQEGAEPTQYF.

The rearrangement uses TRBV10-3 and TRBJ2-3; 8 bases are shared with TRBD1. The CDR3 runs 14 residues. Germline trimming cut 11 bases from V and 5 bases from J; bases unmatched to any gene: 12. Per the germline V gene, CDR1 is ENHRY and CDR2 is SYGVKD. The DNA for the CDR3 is TGTGCCTCCCCCAGGGGGCAAGGAGGAGATACGCAGTATTTT. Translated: CASPRGQGGDTQYF.

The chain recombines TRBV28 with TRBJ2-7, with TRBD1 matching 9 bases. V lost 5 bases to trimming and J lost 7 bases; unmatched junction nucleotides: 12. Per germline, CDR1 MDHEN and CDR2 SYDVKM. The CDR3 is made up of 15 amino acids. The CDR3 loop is CASSPRDRVAKEQYF. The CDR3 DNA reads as TGTGCCAGCAGTCCCCGGGACAGGGTTGCGAAAGAGCAGTACTTC.

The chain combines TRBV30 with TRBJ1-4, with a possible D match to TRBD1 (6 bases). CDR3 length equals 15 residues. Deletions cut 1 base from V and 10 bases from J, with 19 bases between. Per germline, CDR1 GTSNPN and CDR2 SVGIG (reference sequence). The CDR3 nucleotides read TGTGCCTGGAGTGACCGCGGGGGCAGCATAGGAAAACTGTTTTTT. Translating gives CAWSDRGGSIGKLFF. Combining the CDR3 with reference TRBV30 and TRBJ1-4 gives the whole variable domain SQTIHQWPATLVQPVGSPLSLECTVEGTSNPNLYWYRQAAGRGLQLLFYSVGIGQISSEVPQNLSASRPQDRQFILSSKKLLLSDSGFYLCAWSDRGGSIGKLFFGSGTQLSVL.

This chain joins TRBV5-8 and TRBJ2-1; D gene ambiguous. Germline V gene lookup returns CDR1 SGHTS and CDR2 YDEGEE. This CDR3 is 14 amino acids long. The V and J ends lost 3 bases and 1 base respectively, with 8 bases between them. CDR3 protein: CASSSGPSYNEQFF. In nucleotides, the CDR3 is TGTGCCAGCAGCTCCGGTCCGTCCTACAATGAGCAGTTCTTC. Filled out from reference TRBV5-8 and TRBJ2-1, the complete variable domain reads EAGVTQSPTHLIKTRGQQATLRCSPISGHTSVYWYQQALGLGLQFLLWYDEGEERNRGNFPPRFSGRQFPNYSSELNVNALELEDSALYLCASSSGPSYNEQFFGPGTRLTVL.

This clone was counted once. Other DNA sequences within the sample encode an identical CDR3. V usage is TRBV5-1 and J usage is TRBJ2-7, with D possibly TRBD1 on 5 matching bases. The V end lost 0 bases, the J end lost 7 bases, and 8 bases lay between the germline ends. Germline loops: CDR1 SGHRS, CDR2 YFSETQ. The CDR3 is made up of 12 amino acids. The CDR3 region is CASSLGTGEQYF. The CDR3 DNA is TGCGCCAGCAGCTTGGGCACAGGAGAGCAGTACTTC.

The CDR3 here is CASSMGQGGSYEQYF. The CDR3 region has the DNA TGCGCCAGCAGCATGGGACAGGGGGGCTCCTACGAGCAGTACTTC. The chain has TRBV5-1 and TRBJ2-7; 11 nucleotides align to TRBD1. J lost 0 bases, V lost 4 bases, and 3 bases had no gene match. This CDR3 has 15 residues. Germline CDR1 reads SGHRS; CDR2 reads YFSETQ.

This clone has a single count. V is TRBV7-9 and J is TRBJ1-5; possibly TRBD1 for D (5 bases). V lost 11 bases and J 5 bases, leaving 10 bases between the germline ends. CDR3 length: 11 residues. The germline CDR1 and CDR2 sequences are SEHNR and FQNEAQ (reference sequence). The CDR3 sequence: CAAGPDQPQHF. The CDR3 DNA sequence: TGTGCCGCAGGGCCGGATCAGCCCCAGCATTTT.